A single sample gave rise to the 14 T cell receptor beta chains below, sequenced in a study of cytomegalovirus exposure and HLA in healthy donors. A multiplex PCR was run with 60 Vbeta primers and 13 Jbeta primers. Clones were sequenced by immunoSEQ multiplex PCR, and TCRdb holds only the in-frame ones, with some missing. The sample lists roughly 180,000 clones, roughly 83% occurring once. The sample comprised PBMCs. All receptors come from a young man in good health and CMV-seronegative.

This sequence joins TRBV5-1 and TRBJ2-2; D perhaps matches TRBD1 (5 bases). Trimming cost V 0 bases and J 1 base, with 13 bases left between them. CDR1 is SGHRS, CDR2 YFSETQ, per germline. This CDR3 contains 17 residues. The CDR3 spells CASSLEVRQGNTGELFF. CDR3 in DNA: TGCGCCAGCAGCTTGGAGGTTAGGCAGGGGAACACCGGGGAGCTGTTTTTT.

The chain is built from TRBV6-1 and TRBJ2-7; 8 bases map to TRBD1. The V segment lost 6 bases and the J segment 2 bases; nucleotides outside the gene matches: 6. The CDR3 covers 14 residues. Germline V gene sequence: CDR1 MNHNS, CDR2 SASEGT. Written as DNA, the CDR3 is TGTGCCAGCAGGAAGCCGGGACAGGCCTACGAGCAGTACTTC. Its translation: CASRKPGQAYEQYF.

The chain's CDR3 is CASSGDRSGPNYIQYF. The CDR3 region has the DNA TGTGCCAGCAGTGGGGACAGGTCAGGCCCAAATTACATTCAGTACTTC. The chain joins TRBV6-6 to TRBJ2-4; 8 bases align to TRBD1. Germline V gene lookup returns CDR1 MNHNY and CDR2 SVGAGI (reference sequence). This CDR3 is 16 amino acids long. With V trimmed by 5 bases and J by 8 bases, 14 bases remained unmatched.

V is TRBV7-6 and J is TRBJ1-4; D is unclear. Germline CDR1 reads SGHVS; CDR2 reads FNYEAQ. V lost 5 bases and J lost 0, with 10 bases in between. This CDR3 region has 15 residues. CDR3 region: CASSIRHPTNEKLFF. As DNA, the CDR3 is TGTGCCAGCAGCATCAGACACCCAACTAATGAAAAACTGTTTTTT.

The chain joins TRBV19 to TRBJ2-1; 12 nucleotides line up with TRBD2. From germline, CDR1 is LNHDA and CDR2 SQIVND (reference sequence). The CDR3 runs 16 residues. The V and J ends lost 5 bases and 8 bases, in that order; junction bases with no gene match: 10. CDR3 sequence: CASSPRLAGVMDEQFF. The CDR3 DNA reads as TGTGCCAGTAGTCCCCGACTAGCGGGAGTAATGGATGAGCAGTTCTTC.

This chain uses TRBV4-3 with TRBJ1-5; 8 bases align to TRBD1. CDR1 is LGHNA, CDR2 YSLEER, per germline. This CDR3 spans 16 amino acids. The J segment lost 4 bases and the V segment lost 3 bases, leaving 8 bases of the junction unmatched. CDR3 region: CASSQDRQGTNQPQHF. CDR3 sequence (DNA): TGCGCCAGCAGCCAGGACCGACAGGGGACGAATCAGCCCCAGCATTTT.

The CDR3 nucleotides read TGTGCCAGCAGCCCAGGACAGGGCCCTCCCACGGTTTTCTTT. Residues: CASSPGQGPPTVFF. The chain uses TRBV7-9 and TRBJ1-1; the match to TRBD1 covers 8 bases. The CDR3 is 14 amino acids. Losses at the gene ends were 5 bases for V and 13 bases for J; bases not matched to a gene: 15. The germline V gene has CDR1 SEHNR and CDR2 FQNEAQ (reference sequence).

This clone was observed a few times. J is TRBJ2-6 and V is TRBV18; no definite D call. The germline V gene has CDR1 KGHSH and CDR2 LQKENI. CDR3 length: 15 amino acids. V lost 6 bases and J 0 bases, leaving 9 bases between the germline ends. CDR3 amino acids: CASSPTSSGANVLTF. CDR3 nucleotides: TGTGCCAGCTCCCCGACAAGCTCTGGGGCCAACGTCCTGACTTTC.

The genes are TRBV18 and TRBJ1-2; 8 bases match TRBD1. V trimming: 2 bases; J trimming: 1 base; junction bases outside the gene matches: 3. Germline V gene data show CDR1 as KGHSH and CDR2 as LQKENI. This CDR3 comprises 15 residues. The CDR3 reads CASSPGQGLNYGYTF. The DNA for the CDR3 is TGTGCCAGCTCACCAGGACAGGGTCTTAACTATGGCTACACCTTC.

V is TRBV10-3 and J is TRBJ2-3, with 7 bases identical to TRBD1. CDR3 length: 13 residues. Germline values: CDR1 ENHRY, CDR2 SYGVKD. J gave up 4 bases and V 7 bases, and 5 bases lay outside the gene matches. The CDR3 sequence: CAITKGAADTQYF. The CDR3 DNA sequence: TGTGCCATCACGAAGGGGGCTGCAGATACGCAGTATTTT.

The J gene is TRBJ2-3, the V gene TRBV2; D possibly corresponds to TRBD1 (5 bases). V gave up 2 bases and J gave up 4 bases, with 10 bases separating them. Germline V lookup: CDR1 SNHLY, CDR2 FYNNEI. The CDR3 has 14 amino acids. The CDR3 protein is CASSEQGGADTQYF. The CDR3 coding sequence is TGTGCCAGCAGTGAACAGGGTGGGGCAGATACGCAGTATTTT.

This clone came up once. V gene TRBV14 combines with J gene TRBJ2-1, with a possible D match to TRBD2 (6 bases). CDR3 length: 15 residues. Germline CDR1 is SGHDN and CDR2 is FVKESK. The V and J ends lost 4 bases and 4 bases respectively, with 14 bases between them. As DNA, the CDR3 is TGTGCCAGCAGCCGCCGGGAGAAACTTTACAATGAGCAGTTCTTC. This gives the protein CASSRREKLYNEQFF. The full variable domain, rest sourced from reference TRBV14 and TRBJ2-1, is EAGVTQFPSHSVIEKGQTVTLRCDPISGHDNLYWYRRVMGKEIKFLLHFVKESKQDESGMPNNRFLAERTGGTYSTLKVQPAELEDSGVYFCASSRREKLYNEQFFGPGTRLTVL.

In its sample, this clone was seen once. This chain uses TRBV9 with TRBJ2-7; 8 bases line up with TRBD1. CDR3 length: 13 residues. Trimming at V came to 0 bases and at J to 5 bases, leaving 1 base not matched to a gene. Germline loops: CDR1 SGDLS, CDR2 YYNGEE. The CDR3 sequence is CASSVAGGDEQYF. The CDR3, as DNA: TGTGCCAGCAGCGTAGCAGGGGGCGACGAGCAGTACTTC.

V usage is TRBV4-1 and J usage is TRBJ1-2; possibly TRBD1 for D (5 bases). From germline, CDR1 is MGHRA and CDR2 YSYEKL. This CDR3 region has 17 residues. The ends were cut back, 1 base at V and 5 bases at J, with 20 bases in the middle. The CDR3 nucleotides are TGCGCCAGCAGCCAAGCATCCCCCCTCTCAGGGCGTTATGGCTACACCTTC. It encodes CASSQASPLSGRYGYTF.